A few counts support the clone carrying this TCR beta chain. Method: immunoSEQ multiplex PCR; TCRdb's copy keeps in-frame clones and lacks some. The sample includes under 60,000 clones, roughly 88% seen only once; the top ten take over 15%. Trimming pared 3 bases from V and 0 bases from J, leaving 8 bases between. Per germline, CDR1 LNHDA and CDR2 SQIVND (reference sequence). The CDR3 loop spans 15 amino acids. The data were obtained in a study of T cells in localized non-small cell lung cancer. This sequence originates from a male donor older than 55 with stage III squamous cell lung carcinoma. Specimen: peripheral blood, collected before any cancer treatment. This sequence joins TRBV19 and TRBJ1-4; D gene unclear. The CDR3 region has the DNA TGTGCCAGTAGTATCCGGGCGACAACTAATGAAAAACTGTTTTTT. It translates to CASSIRATTNEKLFF. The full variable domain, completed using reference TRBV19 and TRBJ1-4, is DGGITQSPKYLFRKEGQNVTLSCEQNLNHDAMYWYRQDPGQGLRLIYYSQIVNDFQKGDIAEGYSVSREKKESFPLTVTSAQKNPTAFYLCASSIRATTNEKLFFGSGTQLSVL.